Included here is one TCR beta chain sequence, with context. Its antigen is still unknown. These data are taken from a study of T cells after yellow fever vaccination. General observations from the study: High-abundance clonotypes from the bulk population could contaminate FACS-sorted repertoires. Only a small proportion of the clonotypes turned up in both the CD4 and the CD8 compartments, likely arising from convergent recombination.

TCRdb independently ran MiXCR on the 5' RACE reads; one entry per CDR3 protein. Among 300,000 to 400,000 distinct CDR3 sequences listed, more than 8.5% were seen once. V was clipped by 5 bases and J by 5 bases, with 16 bases between them. Germline CDR1 is SEHNR and CDR2 is FQNEAQ (reference sequence). The CDR3 is 14 amino acids. The sequence came from a man between 18 and 29 years old who received the YFV17D yellow fever vaccine. This chain uses TRBV7-9 with TRBJ2-7; D is uncertain. The sample in question was PBMCs, obtained on the day of the first yellow fever vaccination. This CDR3 reads CASSTTRRSHEQYF. The CDR3 nucleotides are TGTGCCAGCAGCACCACCCGCCGTAGCCACGAGCAGTACTTC.